The sequence of this T cell receptor (beta chain) was determined in a study of T and B cells in COVID-19 patients. Study overall: COVID-19 patients gave peripheral blood either during active infection or after recovery. Most recovered patients had mild to moderate COVID-19 treated as outpatients. Of 20 active-infection patients, more than 9 were critically ill with mechanical ventilation or extracorporeal membrane oxygenation. Findings and caveats of the study: Clonality of TRB repertoires was high in active COVID-19; recovery brought above-healthy diversity and richness.

Germline V gene sequence: CDR1 MNHNS, CDR2 SASEGT. V lost 5 bases, J lost 8 bases, and 5 bases stayed unmatched. The CDR3 covers 12 residues. Each TRB amplification used roughly 240-550 ng of genomic DNA from blood. Multiplex PCR with BIOMED2 TRB-A/B primer pools amplified TRB rearrangements. One entry per CDR3 protein, called by TCRdb with MiXCR from the multiplex PCR reads. The table has 10,000 to 15,000 distinct CDR3 sequences, approximately 29% seen once; the top ten hold about 30%. This clonotype has a handful of counts. Its antigen is undetermined. The sequenced material came from blood. The TCR sequence derives from a human donor who had recovered from COVID-19. V is TRBV6-1 and J is TRBJ1-2; 7 nucleotides agree with TRBD1. The CDR3 protein is CASSNRGGGYTF. The CDR3 DNA reads TGTGCCAGCAGTAACAGGGGAGGAGGCTACACCTTC.